This paragraph covers one T cell receptor (beta chain) sequence. Antigen: not known. The CDR3 consists of 15 residues. Germline CDR1 and CDR2: LGHDT and YNNKEL (reference sequence). V shed 0 bases, J shed 2 bases, and the junction held 4 bases outside the gene matches. This record comes from a study of Ad26.COV2.S vaccination and SARS-CoV-2 variants. In the study overall: Administration of Ad26.COV2.S was intramuscular, either once or twice 56 days apart.

TCRdb keeps only in-frame clones here, not all; method: immunoSEQ multiplex PCR. In the table there are about half a million clones, roughly nine tenths of which are singletons. The treatment was: some 20 received Ad26.COV2.S at low or high dose, single or two shots; five or six received placebo; per-sample allocation not given. The study sampled participants on day 63 after the first vaccine or placebo injection. Study-wide results and caveats: It was found that vaccine and placebo recipients had similar non-spike TCR breadth.

The TCR comes from a person between 18 and 59 years old who received the Ad26.COV2.S COVID-19 vaccine or a placebo. The V call is TRBV3-1 (or the pseudogene TRBV3-2), the J call TRBJ2-7; 7 positions match TRBD2. Sequenced here: peripheral blood, sampled in a trial of Ad26.COV2.S vaccine versus placebo. Written as DNA, the CDR3 is TGTGCCAGCAGCCAAGATTCGGGGGGTACCTACGAGCAGTACTTC. Translated, it gives CASSQDSGGTYEQYF.